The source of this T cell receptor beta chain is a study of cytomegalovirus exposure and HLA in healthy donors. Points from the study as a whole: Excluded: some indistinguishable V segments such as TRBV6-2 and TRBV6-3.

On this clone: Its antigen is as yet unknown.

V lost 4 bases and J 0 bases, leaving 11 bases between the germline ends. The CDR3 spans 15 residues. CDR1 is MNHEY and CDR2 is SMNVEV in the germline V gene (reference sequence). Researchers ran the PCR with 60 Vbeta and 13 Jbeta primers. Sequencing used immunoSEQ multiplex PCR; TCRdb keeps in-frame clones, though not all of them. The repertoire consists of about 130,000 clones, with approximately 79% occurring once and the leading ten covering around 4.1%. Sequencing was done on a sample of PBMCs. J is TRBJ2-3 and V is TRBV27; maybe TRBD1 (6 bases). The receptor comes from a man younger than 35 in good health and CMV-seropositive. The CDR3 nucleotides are TGTGCCAGCAGTTGGGGGACACTGAGCACAGATACGCAGTATTTT. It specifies CASSWGTLSTDTQYF.